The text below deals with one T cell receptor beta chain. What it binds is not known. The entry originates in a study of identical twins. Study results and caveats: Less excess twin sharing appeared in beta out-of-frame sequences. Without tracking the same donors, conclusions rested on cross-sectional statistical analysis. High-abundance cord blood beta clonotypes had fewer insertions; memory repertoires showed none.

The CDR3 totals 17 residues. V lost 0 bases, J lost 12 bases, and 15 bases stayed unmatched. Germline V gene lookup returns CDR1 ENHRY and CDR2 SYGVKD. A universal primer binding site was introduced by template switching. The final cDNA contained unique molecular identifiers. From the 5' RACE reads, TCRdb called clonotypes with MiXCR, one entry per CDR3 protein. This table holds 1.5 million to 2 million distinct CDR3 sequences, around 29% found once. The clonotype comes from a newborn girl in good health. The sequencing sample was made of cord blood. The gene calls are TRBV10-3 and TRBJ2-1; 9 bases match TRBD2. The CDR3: CAISESPASGAYRAQFF. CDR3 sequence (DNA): TGTGCCATCAGTGAGTCGCCCGCTAGCGGGGCCTACCGGGCGCAGTTCTTC.